These T cell receptor beta chains were read from a single sample in a study of CD8+ T cells in alopecia areata. Data came from immunoSEQ multiplex PCR; TCRdb stores just in-frame clones and leaves some out. Of about 150,000 clones in the sample, over 80% were seen once. This specimen was CD8+ T cells sorted from blood, taken at week 0. These receptors were obtained from a human donor with alopecia areata. CDR3s include the opening cysteine and the closing phenylalanine or tryptophan. A D gene is named only where the DNA matches it firmly. Part of the rows lack a size; the others show once, few, many or a class for expanded clones.

abundance: -; v_gene: TRBV11-1; j_gene: TRBJ2-7; d_gene: -; CDR3nt: TGTGCCAGCAGCCCTTGGGCAGGGGCCAACGAGCAGTACTTC; CDR3aa: CASSPWAGANEQYF
abundance: -; v_gene: TRBV7-2; j_gene: TRBJ2-3; d_gene: -; CDR3nt: TGTGCCAGCAGCCTAAGCTGGGCGAAAGTAACAGATACGCAGTATTTT; CDR3aa: CASSLSWAKVTDTQYF
abundance: -; v_gene: TRBV4-1; j_gene: TRBJ2-1; d_gene: -; CDR3nt: TGCGCCAGCAGCCAAGTTCGACTAGCTTCAGGGGGTGAGCAGTTCTTC; CDR3aa: CASSQVRLASGGEQFF
abundance: -; v_gene: TRBV6-1; j_gene: TRBJ2-3; d_gene: TRBD2; CDR3nt: TGTGCCAGCAGCGGGACTAGCGGGGGGTCGGATACGCAGTATTTT; CDR3aa: CASSGTSGGSDTQYF
abundance: -; v_gene: TRBV28; j_gene: TRBJ2-1; d_gene: TRBD1; CDR3nt: TGTGCCAGCAGTAACAGGGGGCCCCGAAATGAGCAGTTCTTC; CDR3aa: CASSNRGPRNEQFF
abundance: -; v_gene: TRBV29-1; j_gene: TRBJ1-5; d_gene: -; CDR3nt: TGCAGCGTTGGTGGAGTTTATAGCAATCAGCCCCAGCATTTT; CDR3aa: CSVGGVYSNQPQHF
abundance: -; v_gene: TRBV7-9; j_gene: TRBJ2-7; d_gene: TRBD1; CDR3nt: TGTGCCAGCAGCTACGCAGGGGGCGGTTACGAGCAGTACTTC; CDR3aa: CASSYAGGGYEQYF
abundance: -; v_gene: TRBV19; j_gene: TRBJ1-5; d_gene: TRBD1; CDR3nt: TGTGCCAGTAGAACTACAGGGGACAACAATCAGCCCCAGCATTTT; CDR3aa: CASRTTGDNNQPQHF
abundance: -; v_gene: TRBV27; j_gene: TRBJ2-3; d_gene: -; CDR3nt: TGTGCCAGCCCACCACGCATAGACATGGCCATTGATACGCAGTATTTT; CDR3aa: CASPPRIDMAIDTQYF
abundance: -; v_gene: TRBV4-1; j_gene: TRBJ1-6; d_gene: TRBD1; CDR3nt: TGCGCCAGCAGCCACAAAGCCCTGACAGGGCATAATTCACCCCTCCACTTT; CDR3aa: CASSHKALTGHNSPLHF
abundance: once; v_gene: TRBV6-5; j_gene: TRBJ1-1; d_gene: -; CDR3nt: TGTGCCAGCAGTTCCGGGAACACTGAAGCTTTCTTT; CDR3aa: CASSSGNTEAFF
abundance: -; v_gene: TRBV4-1; j_gene: TRBJ2-7; d_gene: TRBD2; CDR3nt: TGCGCCAGCAGCTCACAAGGGGCTAGCGGGAAGTACGAGCAGTACTTC; CDR3aa: CASSSQGASGKYEQYF
abundance: -; v_gene: TRBV29-1; j_gene: TRBJ2-7; d_gene: -; CDR3nt: TGCAGCGTTGAAGATCCTGACAGCTCCTACGAGCAGTACTTC; CDR3aa: CSVEDPDSSYEQYF
abundance: -; v_gene: TRBV19; j_gene: TRBJ2-7; d_gene: TRBD1; CDR3nt: TGTGCCAGTAGTATTTCCGGACAGGGGGGTTACGAGCAGTACTTC; CDR3aa: CASSISGQGGYEQYF
abundance: -; v_gene: TRBV5-1; j_gene: TRBJ2-7; d_gene: -; CDR3nt: TGCGCCAGCAGCGGCGGAGCCGTCGACTCCTACGAGCAGTACTTC; CDR3aa: CASSGGAVDSYEQYF
abundance: few; v_gene: TRBV27; j_gene: TRBJ1-1; d_gene: -; CDR3nt: TGTGCCAGCAGTGCACAGGGCTGGGGCACTGAAGCTTTCTTT; CDR3aa: CASSAQGWGTEAFF
abundance: -; v_gene: TRBV29-1; j_gene: TRBJ2-4; d_gene: -; CDR3nt: TGCAGCGTTGAAGACGATCTAGCCAAAAACATTCAGTACTTC; CDR3aa: CSVEDDLAKNIQYF
abundance: -; v_gene: TRBV11-1; j_gene: TRBJ1-1; d_gene: TRBD1; CDR3nt: TGTGCCAGCAGTTCGACAGGGAGCACTGAAGCTTTCTTT; CDR3aa: CASSSTGSTEAFF
abundance: -; v_gene: TRBV29-1; j_gene: TRBJ1-1; d_gene: -; CDR3nt: TGCAGCGTTGAAACCAGGAGGGGAGCTTTCTTT; CDR3aa: CSVETRRGAFF
abundance: -; v_gene: TRBV30; j_gene: TRBJ2-1; d_gene: -; CDR3nt: TGTGCCTGGAGTGTAGGAGTAGCAAACTACAATGAGCAGTTCTTC; CDR3aa: CAWSVGVANYNEQFF
abundance: -; v_gene: TRBV4-1; j_gene: TRBJ1-2; d_gene: TRBD1; CDR3nt: TGCGCCAGCAGCCCTACGGACAGGGGCAACTATGGCTACACCTTC; CDR3aa: CASSPTDRGNYGYTF
abundance: -; v_gene: TRBV29-1; j_gene: TRBJ1-6; d_gene: -; CDR3nt: TGCAGCGTTGCGGGGGGAGAGGATTCACCCCTCCACTTT; CDR3aa: CSVAGGEDSPLHF
abundance: -; v_gene: TRBV6-5; j_gene: TRBJ1-1; d_gene: -; CDR3nt: TGTGCCAGCAGTTACCCCGGTACGACTGAAGCTTTCTTT; CDR3aa: CASSYPGTTEAFF
abundance: -; v_gene: TRBV6-5; j_gene: TRBJ2-3; d_gene: -; CDR3nt: TGTGCCAGCAGTTACCGGCGTGTTTTGAGCACAGATACGCAGTATTTT; CDR3aa: CASSYRRVLSTDTQYF
abundance: -; v_gene: TRBV30; j_gene: TRBJ2-1; d_gene: TRBD2; CDR3nt: TGTGCCTGGACCATAGGGGCGGGAGCAAATGAGCAGTTCTTC; CDR3aa: CAWTIGAGANEQFF
abundance: -; v_gene: TRBV7-9; j_gene: TRBJ1-6; d_gene: -; CDR3nt: TGTGCCAGCAGCTTAGGGGGTCTTGATATCTGGAGGGTTAATTCACCCCTCCACTTT; CDR3aa: CASSLGGLDIWRVNSPLHF
abundance: -; v_gene: TRBV5-6; j_gene: TRBJ2-7; d_gene: -; CDR3nt: TGTGCCAGCAAAACGGCGGCAAGCTCCTACGAGCAGTACTTC; CDR3aa: CASKTAASSYEQYF
abundance: -; v_gene: TRBV29-1; j_gene: TRBJ2-5; d_gene: -; CDR3nt: TGCAGCGAATCACCACGGACAACCAGCCAAGAGACCCAGTACTTC; CDR3aa: CSESPRTTSQETQYF
abundance: -; v_gene: TRBV29-1; j_gene: TRBJ2-1; d_gene: TRBD2; CDR3nt: TGCAGCGTTGAAGATCGGGGTAGCGGGGGGCTGGACAATGAGCAGTTCTTC; CDR3aa: CSVEDRGSGGLDNEQFF
abundance: -; v_gene: TRBV4-2; j_gene: TRBJ2-7; d_gene: TRBD1; CDR3nt: TGTGCCAGCAGCCAAGAATGGGGGACAGTGTCCTACGAGCAGTACTTC; CDR3aa: CASSQEWGTVSYEQYF
abundance: -; v_gene: TRBV14; j_gene: TRBJ2-7; d_gene: -; CDR3nt: TGTGCCAGCAGTCTCGACGCTGGCGAGCAGTACTTC; CDR3aa: CASSLDAGEQYF
abundance: -; v_gene: TRBV29-1; j_gene: TRBJ1-2; d_gene: -; CDR3nt: TGCAGCGTTGAGGGTTGGAACCTTGGCTACACCTTC; CDR3aa: CSVEGWNLGYTF
abundance: -; v_gene: TRBV30; j_gene: TRBJ1-1; d_gene: TRBD1; CDR3nt: TGTGCCTGGAGTGTACTGGACAGGGCTTTACTGAACACTGAAGCTTTCTTT; CDR3aa: CAWSVLDRALLNTEAFF
abundance: -; v_gene: TRBV7-9; j_gene: TRBJ2-1; d_gene: -; CDR3nt: TGTGCCAGCAGCTTAGGGTCGGATGAGCAGTTCTTC; CDR3aa: CASSLGSDEQFF
abundance: -; v_gene: TRBV11-2; j_gene: TRBJ2-7; d_gene: TRBD2; CDR3nt: TGTGCCAGCTCGTGGGAGGGCGAGCAGTACTTC; CDR3aa: CASSWEGEQYF
abundance: -; v_gene: TRBV30; j_gene: TRBJ2-1; d_gene: TRBD1; CDR3nt: TGTGCCTGGAGTGGGACAGGGGTCAATGAGCAGTTCTTC; CDR3aa: CAWSGTGVNEQFF
abundance: -; v_gene: TRBV6-1; j_gene: TRBJ2-7; d_gene: -; CDR3nt: TGTGCCAGCAGTGACTATCAGGCCTACGAGCAGTACTTC; CDR3aa: CASSDYQAYEQYF
abundance: -; v_gene: TRBV29-1; j_gene: TRBJ2-2; d_gene: -; CDR3nt: TGCAGCGTTCGTCCCGGGAACACCGGGGAGCTGTTTTTT; CDR3aa: CSVRPGNTGELFF
abundance: -; v_gene: TRBV7-9; j_gene: TRBJ2-7; d_gene: -; CDR3nt: TGTGCCAGCAGCACAGGAGCACTTTCCTACGAGCAGTACTTC; CDR3aa: CASSTGALSYEQYF
abundance: -; v_gene: TRBV7-2; j_gene: TRBJ1-4; d_gene: -; CDR3nt: TGTGCCAGCAGCTTTTTCTACGGGACGGGTAATGAAAAACTGTTTTTT; CDR3aa: CASSFFYGTGNEKLFF
abundance: -; v_gene: TRBV5-1; j_gene: TRBJ2-4; d_gene: -; CDR3nt: TGCGCCAGTAGGCGGGACAACTTAAACATTCAGTACTTC; CDR3aa: CASRRDNLNIQYF
abundance: -; v_gene: TRBV29-1; j_gene: TRBJ2-1; d_gene: -; CDR3nt: TGCAGCGTTGAAGATCTAATTAGAGAGAACAATGAGCAGTTCTTC; CDR3aa: CSVEDLIRENNEQFF
abundance: -; v_gene: TRBV29-1; j_gene: TRBJ2-7; d_gene: -; CDR3nt: TGCAGCGCCGGGGCGACAGGAGCCTACGAGCAGTACTTC; CDR3aa: CSAGATGAYEQYF
abundance: -; v_gene: TRBV10-3; j_gene: TRBJ2-3; d_gene: TRBD2; CDR3nt: TGTGCCATCAGACGAGGACTAGCGGCCGTCGCAGATACGCAGTATTTT; CDR3aa: CAIRRGLAAVADTQYF
abundance: -; v_gene: TRBV27; j_gene: TRBJ2-1; d_gene: TRBD2; CDR3nt: TGTGCCAGCAGTGTCGGGACTAGCGGGGATGAGCAGTTCTTC; CDR3aa: CASSVGTSGDEQFF
abundance: once; v_gene: TRBV9; j_gene: TRBJ2-7; d_gene: TRBD1; CDR3nt: TGTGCCAGCAGCGCTCCGACAGGGGGGCGGAACGAGCAGTACTTC; CDR3aa: CASSAPTGGRNEQYF
abundance: -; v_gene: TRBV12-5; j_gene: TRBJ1-2; d_gene: -; CDR3nt: TGTGCTAGTGGTCCGATTGGGGACAACCCGGGGTATGGCTACACCTTC; CDR3aa: CASGPIGDNPGYGYTF
abundance: -; v_gene: TRBV6-5; j_gene: TRBJ2-2; d_gene: -; CDR3nt: TGTGCCAGCAGTACGGGGGGCAGCGCCGGGGAGCTGTTTTTT; CDR3aa: CASSTGGSAGELFF
abundance: -; v_gene: TRBV6-1; j_gene: TRBJ2-3; d_gene: TRBD2; CDR3nt: TGTGCCAGCAGAACGGGACTAGCGGGCACAGATACGCAGTATTTT; CDR3aa: CASRTGLAGTDTQYF
abundance: -; v_gene: TRBV27; j_gene: TRBJ2-7; d_gene: -; CDR3nt: TGTGCCAGCAGTTTAGCCGGGCAGCTCTACGAGCAGTACTTC; CDR3aa: CASSLAGQLYEQYF
abundance: -; v_gene: TRBV25-1; j_gene: TRBJ2-3; d_gene: TRBD2; CDR3nt: TGTGCCAGCAGATTAGCGGGGGGGATAACAGATACGCAGTATTTT; CDR3aa: CASRLAGGITDTQYF
abundance: -; v_gene: TRBV19; j_gene: TRBJ2-1; d_gene: -; CDR3nt: TGTGCCAGTAGTCAGGGGGGCGACTACAATGAGCAGTTCTTC; CDR3aa: CASSQGGDYNEQFF
abundance: -; v_gene: TRBV7-2; j_gene: TRBJ1-3; d_gene: -; CDR3nt: TGTGCCAGCAGCTTAGAAAGTTGGTACACCATATATTTT; CDR3aa: CASSLESWYTIYF
abundance: -; v_gene: TRBV14; j_gene: TRBJ2-7; d_gene: TRBD2; CDR3nt: TGTGCCAGCAGCCAAGATTGGGAGGGGTTTGAGCAGTACTTC; CDR3aa: CASSQDWEGFEQYF
abundance: once; v_gene: TRBV19; j_gene: TRBJ1-2; d_gene: -; CDR3nt: TGTGCCAGTAGTATAAGGGGGACATCCGACTATGGCTACACCTTC; CDR3aa: CASSIRGTSDYGYTF
abundance: -; v_gene: TRBV5-5; j_gene: TRBJ2-1; d_gene: TRBD2; CDR3nt: TGTGCCAGCAACCCATGGGGTAGCGGGAAAAATGAGCAGTTCTTC; CDR3aa: CASNPWGSGKNEQFF
abundance: few; v_gene: TRBV30; j_gene: TRBJ2-1; d_gene: -; CDR3nt: TGTGCCTGGAGTGAAGAGGGACCAGGGGTTGAGCAGTTCTTC; CDR3aa: CAWSEEGPGVEQFF
abundance: -; v_gene: TRBV29-1; j_gene: TRBJ1-1; d_gene: -; CDR3nt: TGCAGCGTTGTTTTGGCGGAGAACACTGAAGCTTTCTTT; CDR3aa: CSVVLAENTEAFF
abundance: -; v_gene: TRBV30; j_gene: TRBJ2-1; d_gene: TRBD2; CDR3nt: TGTGCCTGGGACCCAAGGCGGGAGTTGTACAATGAGCAGTTCTTC; CDR3aa: CAWDPRRELYNEQFF
abundance: -; v_gene: TRBV5-1; j_gene: TRBJ2-7; d_gene: -; CDR3nt: TGCGCCAGCAGCTTGGTAGGGGCCGGGGACGAGCAGTACTTC; CDR3aa: CASSLVGAGDEQYF